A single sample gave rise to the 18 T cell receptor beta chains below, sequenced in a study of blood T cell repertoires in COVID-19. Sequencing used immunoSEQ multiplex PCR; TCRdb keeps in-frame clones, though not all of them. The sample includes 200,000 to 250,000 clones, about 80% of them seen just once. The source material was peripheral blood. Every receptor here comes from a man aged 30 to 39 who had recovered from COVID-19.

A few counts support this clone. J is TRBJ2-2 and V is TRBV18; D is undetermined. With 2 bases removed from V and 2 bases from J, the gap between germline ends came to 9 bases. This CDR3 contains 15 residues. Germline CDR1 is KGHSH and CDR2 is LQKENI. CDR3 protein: CASSPSPHNTGELFF. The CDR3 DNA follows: TGTGCCAGCTCACCATCCCCACACAACACCGGGGAGCTGTTTTTT.

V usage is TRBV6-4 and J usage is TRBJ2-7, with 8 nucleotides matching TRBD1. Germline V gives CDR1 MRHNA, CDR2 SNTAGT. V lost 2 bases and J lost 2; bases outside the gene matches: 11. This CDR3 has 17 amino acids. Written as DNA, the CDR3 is TGTGCCAGCAGTGACCTTCTGGACAGGGACCCACCCTACGAGCAGTACGTC. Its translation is CASSDLLDRDPPYEQYV.

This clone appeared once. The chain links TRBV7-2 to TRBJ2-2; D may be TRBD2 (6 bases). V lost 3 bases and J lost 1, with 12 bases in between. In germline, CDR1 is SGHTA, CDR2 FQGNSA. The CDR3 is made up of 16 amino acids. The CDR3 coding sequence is TGTGCCAGCAGCTTTTTCCCGGGGGTGAACACCGGGGAGCTGTTTTTT. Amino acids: CASSFFPGVNTGELFF.

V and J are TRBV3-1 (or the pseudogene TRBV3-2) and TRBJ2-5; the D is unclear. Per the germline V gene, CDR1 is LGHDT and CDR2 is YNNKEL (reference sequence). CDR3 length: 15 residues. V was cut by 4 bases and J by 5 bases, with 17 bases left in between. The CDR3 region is CASSPPGARSETQYF. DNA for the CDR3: TGTGCCAGCAGCCCCCCTGGTGCGAGGTCGGAGACCCAGTACTTC.

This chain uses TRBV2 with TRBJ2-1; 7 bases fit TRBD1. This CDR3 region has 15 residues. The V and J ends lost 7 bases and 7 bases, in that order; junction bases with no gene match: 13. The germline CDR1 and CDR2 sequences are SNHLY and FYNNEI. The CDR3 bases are TGTGCCAGCAACCCTGACAGGGCTTACGGGAATGAGCAGTTCTTC. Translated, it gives CASNPDRAYGNEQFF.

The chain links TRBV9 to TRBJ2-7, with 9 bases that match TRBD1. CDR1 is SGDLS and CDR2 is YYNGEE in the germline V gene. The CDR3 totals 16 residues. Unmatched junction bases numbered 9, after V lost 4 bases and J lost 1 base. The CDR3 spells CASSTRDGTGSYEQYF. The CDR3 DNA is TGTGCCAGCAGCACCAGAGACGGGACAGGGTCCTACGAGCAGTACTTC. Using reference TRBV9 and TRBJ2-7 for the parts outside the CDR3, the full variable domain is DSGVTQTPKHLITATGQRVTLRCSPRSGDLSVYWYQQSLDQGLQFLIQYYNGEERAKGNILERFSAQQFPDLHSELNLSSLELGDSALYFCASSTRDGTGSYEQYFGPGTRLTVT.

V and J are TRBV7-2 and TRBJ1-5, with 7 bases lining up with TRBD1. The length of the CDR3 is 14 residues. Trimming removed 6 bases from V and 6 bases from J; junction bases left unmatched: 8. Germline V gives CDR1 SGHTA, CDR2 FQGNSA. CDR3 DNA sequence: TGTGCCAGCAGTTATACAGGGGCCGGTCAGCCCCAGCATTTT. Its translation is CASSYTGAGQPQHF.

The CDR3 reads CASSYSGQGVGEQYV. The CDR3 DNA reads as TGTGCCAGCAGTTACTCCGGACAGGGGGTGGGCGAGCAGTACGTC. The rearrangement uses TRBV6-6 and TRBJ2-7; TRBD1 agrees at 10 bases. V trimming: 0 bases; J trimming: 6 bases; junction bases outside the gene matches: 5. Germline V gene sequence: CDR1 MNHNY, CDR2 SVGAGI (reference sequence). CDR3 length: 15 amino acids.

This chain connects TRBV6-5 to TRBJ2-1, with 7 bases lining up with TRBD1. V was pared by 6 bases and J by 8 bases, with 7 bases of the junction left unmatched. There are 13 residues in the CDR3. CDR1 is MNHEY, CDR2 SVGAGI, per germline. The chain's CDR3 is CASRRQGWDEQFF. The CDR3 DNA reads TGTGCCAGCAGGAGACAGGGATGGGATGAGCAGTTCTTC.

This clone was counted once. CDR3 region: CASSRRGAGKTQYF. The CDR3 coding sequence is TGTGCCAGCAGTCGCCGTGGGGCTGGAAAGACCCAGTACTTC. The chain links TRBV27 to TRBJ2-5; TRBD1 might be the D (5 bases). Trimming took off 5 bases at V and 6 bases at J, with 16 bases between the two ends. Germline CDR1 MNHEY, CDR2 SMNVEV (reference sequence). This CDR3 has 14 residues.

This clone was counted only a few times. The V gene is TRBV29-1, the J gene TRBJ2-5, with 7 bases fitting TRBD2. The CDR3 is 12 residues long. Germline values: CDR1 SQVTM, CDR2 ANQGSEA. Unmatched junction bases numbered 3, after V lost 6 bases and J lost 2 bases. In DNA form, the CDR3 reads TGCAGCGTGGGGGGGTCTCAAGAGACCCAGTACTTC. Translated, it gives CSVGGSQETQYF.

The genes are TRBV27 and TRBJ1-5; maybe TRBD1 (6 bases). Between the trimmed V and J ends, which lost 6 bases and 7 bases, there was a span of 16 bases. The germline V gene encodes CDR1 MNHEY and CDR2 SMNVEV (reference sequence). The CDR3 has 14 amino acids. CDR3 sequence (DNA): TGTGCCAGCAGCCCATCAGGGGTAGGGCAGCCCCAGCATTTT. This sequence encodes CASSPSGVGQPQHF.

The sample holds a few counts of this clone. In nucleotides, the CDR3 is TGTGCCAGCAGCGGCGGGGGGCAGGGGAATGAGCAGTTCTTC. Its translation: CASSGGGQGNEQFF. The chain carries TRBV9 and TRBJ2-1; the match to TRBD2 covers 8 bases. The germline gives CDR1 SGDLS, CDR2 YYNGEE. The length of the CDR3 is 14 residues. V shed 3 bases and J 7 bases; nucleotides not matched to a gene: 6.

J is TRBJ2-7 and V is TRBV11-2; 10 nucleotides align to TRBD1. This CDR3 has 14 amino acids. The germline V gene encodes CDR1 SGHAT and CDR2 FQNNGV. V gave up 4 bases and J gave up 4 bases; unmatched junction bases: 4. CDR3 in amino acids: CASSSRQGAYEQYV. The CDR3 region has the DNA TGTGCCAGCAGCTCCCGACAGGGGGCTTACGAGCAGTACGTC.

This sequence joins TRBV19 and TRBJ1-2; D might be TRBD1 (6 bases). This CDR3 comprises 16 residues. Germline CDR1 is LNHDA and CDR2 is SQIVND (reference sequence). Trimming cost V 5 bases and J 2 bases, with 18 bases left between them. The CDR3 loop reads CASSSDATGLNYGYTF. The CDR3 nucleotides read TGTGCCAGTAGTTCGGACGCGACAGGATTAAACTATGGCTACACCTTC.

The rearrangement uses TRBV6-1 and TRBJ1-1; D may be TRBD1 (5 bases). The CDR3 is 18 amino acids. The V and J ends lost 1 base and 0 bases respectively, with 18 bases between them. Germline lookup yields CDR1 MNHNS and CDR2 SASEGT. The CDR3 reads CASSEGFGRVGMNTEAFF. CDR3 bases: TGTGCCAGCAGTGAAGGTTTTGGCAGGGTGGGGATGAACACTGAAGCTTTCTTT.

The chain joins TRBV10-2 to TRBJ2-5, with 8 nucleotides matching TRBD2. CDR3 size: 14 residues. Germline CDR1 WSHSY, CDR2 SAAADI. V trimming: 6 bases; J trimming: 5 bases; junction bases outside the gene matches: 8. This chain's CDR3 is CASRRGGLPETQYF. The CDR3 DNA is TGCGCCAGCAGACGCGGGGGGCTCCCGGAGACCCAGTACTTC.

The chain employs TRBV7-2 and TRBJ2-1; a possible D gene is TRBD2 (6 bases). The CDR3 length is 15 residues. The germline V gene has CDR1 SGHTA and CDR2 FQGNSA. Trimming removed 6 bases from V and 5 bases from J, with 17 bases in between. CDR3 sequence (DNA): TGTGCCAGCAGTGAGGGGACTTACATAAACAATGAGCAGTTCTTC. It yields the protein CASSEGTYINNEQFF. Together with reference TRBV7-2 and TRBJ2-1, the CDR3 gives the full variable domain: GAGVSQSPSNKVTEKGKDVELRCDPISGHTALYWYRQSLGQGLEFLIYFQGNSAPDKSGLPSDRFSAERTGGSVSTLTIQRTQQEDSAVYLCASSEGTYINNEQFFGPGTRLTVL.